These 8 T cell receptor beta chains share one sample of origin, sequenced in a study of T cell repertoires in cytomegalovirus infection. One entry per CDR3 protein, called by TCRdb with MiXCR from the reads. Here the sample spans 150,000 to 200,000 distinct CDR3 sequences, over 15% being singletons. Sample: CD8+ T cells from PBMCs. The origin of the receptors is a human donor in good health (CMV status not recorded). Some clones in this sample may be carry-over from other donors' samples.

The table lists this clonotype with a few counts. The chain has TRBV7-9 and TRBJ2-2; TRBD1 or TRBD2 may be the D gene (5 bases each). CDR3 length equals 16 residues. V was clipped by 7 bases and J by 1 base, with 16 bases between them. Germline V gene data show CDR1 as SEHNR and CDR2 as FQNEAQ (reference sequence). CDR3 coding DNA: TGTGCCAGCACCGTATTAGGGGACCAGAACACCGGGGAGCTGTTTTTT. Amino acids: CASTVLGDQNTGELFF.

This clonotype was counted a few times. This chain uses TRBV29-1 with TRBJ2-7; D possibly matches TRBD1 or TRBD2 (5 bases each). Germline values: CDR1 SQVTM, CDR2 ANQGSEA. The germline V and J ends were trimmed by 6 bases and 3 bases, with 12 bases remaining between them. CDR3 length: 12 residues. DNA for the CDR3: TGCAGCGTGGGGTTGAGGGGCTACGAGCAGTACTTC. This sequence encodes CSVGLRGYEQYF.

This clonotype has a handful of counts. V gene TRBV29-1 combines with J gene TRBJ1-1; TRBD1 aligns across 7 bases. In germline, CDR1 is SQVTM, CDR2 ANQGSEA. The trim removed 8 bases at V and 5 bases at J, leaving 11 bases unmatched. The CDR3 runs 13 residues. CDR3 residues: CSYRGRGRTEAFF. The CDR3 bases are TGCAGCTACAGGGGAAGGGGGAGGACTGAAGCTTTCTTT.

The chain is built from TRBV6-2 or TRBV6-3 and TRBJ1-2, with 7 bases aligning to TRBD1. Germline CDR1 reads MNHEY; CDR2 reads SVGEGT. CDR3 length equals 15 residues. V gave up 4 bases and J gave up 2 bases; unmatched junction bases: 7. DNA for the CDR3: TGTGCCAGCAGTTTTGAGGCGACAGGGAACTATGGCTACACCTTC. This codes for CASSFEATGNYGYTF.

The J gene is TRBJ2-5, the V gene TRBV6-2 or TRBV6-3; weak D call: TRBD1 (6 bases). The CDR3 is 15 amino acids. Germline CDR1 and CDR2: MNHEY and SVGEGT. V lost 2 bases and J 1 base, leaving 11 bases between the germline ends. CDR3 nucleotides: TGTGCCAGCAGTTACACCAGGGGATTCCAAGAGACCCAGTACTTC. Translated: CASSYTRGFQETQYF.

The chain couples TRBV6-6 to TRBJ2-7; TRBD1 is a possible D gene (5 bases). Germline lookup yields CDR1 MNHNY and CDR2 SVGAGI (reference sequence). CDR3 length: 13 residues. Trimming removed 7 bases from V and 7 bases from J, with 17 bases in between. The chain's CDR3 is CASTRQLLGEQYF. CDR3 nucleotides: TGTGCCAGCACCCGACAGTTACTCGGGGAGCAGTACTTC.

This clonotype was counted only a few times. CDR3 loop: CASRLGSGNTIYF. DNA for the CDR3: TGTGCCAGCAGACTTGGGTCTGGAAACACCATATATTTT. The chain recombines TRBV7-9 with TRBJ1-3; D gene uncertain. The germline CDR1 and CDR2 sequences are SEHNR and FQNEAQ (reference sequence). V was trimmed by 6 bases and J by 1 base, leaving 7 bases between them. The CDR3 is 13 residues long.

This chain joins TRBV19 and TRBJ2-7; possibly TRBD1 for D (5 bases). Trimming removed 5 bases at V and 3 bases at J, with 8 bases between. This CDR3 region has 12 residues. CDR1 and CDR2 (germline): LNHDA, SQIVND (reference sequence). The DNA of the CDR3 is TGTGCCAGTAGTCAGCAGGGCTACGAGCAGTACTTC. It yields the protein CASSQQGYEQYF.